Following are 9 T cell receptor beta chains from one sample sequenced in a study of blood T cell repertoires in COVID-19. The assay was immunoSEQ multiplex PCR, and TCRdb's table has in-frame clones only and misses some. The sample gives under 450,000 clones, about 88% of which show up once; 7.1% is in the top ten. Sequencing used peripheral blood. These receptors were collected from an older woman with COVID-19, enrolled during active disease.

This clone was found a few times. The CDR3 coding sequence is TGTGCCAGCAGCAACTACAGTTTTGGCAATCAGCCCCAGCATTTT. Translated: CASSNYSFGNQPQHF. This chain uses TRBV21-1 with TRBJ1-5; the table names TRBD1, a call not compared with the DNA. TRBV21-1 is assigned pseudogene status. The CDR3 runs to 15 residues.

The chain uses TRBV19 and TRBJ1-5, with D uncertain. Germline V gene lookup returns CDR1 LNHDA and CDR2 SQIVND (reference sequence). CDR3 size: 15 residues. The ends were cut back, 8 bases at V and 0 bases at J, with 14 bases in the middle. The CDR3 here is CASGPVGYSNQPQHF. DNA of the CDR3: TGTGCCAGTGGGCCAGTGGGTTATAGCAATCAGCCCCAGCATTTT.

The V call is TRBV6-5, the J call TRBJ2-3, with 10 bases fitting TRBD1. V lost 6 bases and J lost 4; bases outside the gene matches: 4. CDR1 and CDR2 (germline): MNHEY, SVGAGI. This CDR3 has 14 amino acids. Here the CDR3 reads CASRRDRGPDTQYF. Here the CDR3 DNA reads TGTGCCAGCAGACGGGACAGGGGCCCAGATACGCAGTATTTT.

The chain has TRBV6-5 and TRBJ1-2; D not resolved. The CDR3 consists of 15 residues. Deletions cut 0 bases from V and 2 bases from J, with 10 bases between. The germline gives CDR1 MNHEY, CDR2 SVGAGI. This CDR3 is CASSYSAGANYGYTF. CDR3 coding DNA: TGTGCCAGCAGTTACTCGGCGGGTGCCAACTATGGCTACACCTTC.

The rearrangement joins TRBV27 to TRBJ1-2; D might be TRBD1 (5 bases). The CDR3 consists of 14 residues. Germline V gives CDR1 MNHEY, CDR2 SMNVEV (reference sequence). V was cut by 8 bases and J by 0 bases, with 13 bases left in between. The CDR3 DNA is TGTGCCAGCGCTCCTGGGGCTACTAACTATGGCTACACCTTC. The encoded protein is CASAPGATNYGYTF.

This clone was recorded a few times. The chain recombines TRBV7-8 with TRBJ1-5; 10 nucleotides match TRBD1. The CDR3 extends over 15 amino acids. J was trimmed by 3 bases and V by 4 bases; bases with no gene match: 3. The germline CDR1 and CDR2 sequences are SGHVS and FQNEAQ. CDR3 in DNA: TGTGCCAGCAGCTCACGACAGGGGGCCAATCAGCCCCAGCATTTT. Its translation: CASSSRQGANQPQHF.

V usage is TRBV7-6 and J usage is TRBJ2-1; 9 bases agree with TRBD1. J lost 3 bases, V lost 3 bases, and 15 bases had no gene match. The CDR3 has 19 residues. The germline V gene encodes CDR1 SGHVS and CDR2 FNYEAQ. CDR3 region: CASSFQPEGTGRVYNEQFF. The CDR3 region has the DNA TGTGCCAGCAGCTTCCAACCTGAAGGGACAGGGAGGGTCTACAATGAGCAGTTCTTC.

The chain couples TRBV11-2 to TRBJ2-3; the D gene is possibly TRBD2 (7 bases). Germline CDR1 and CDR2: SGHAT and FQNNGV. The CDR3 extends over 15 amino acids. Trimming stripped 6 bases from V and 5 bases from J, with 18 bases between. The DNA for the CDR3 is TGTGCCAGCAGGGGGAGGGGGTTCTTTCAAGATACGCAGTATTTT. It specifies CASRGRGFFQDTQYF.

The J gene is TRBJ1-2, the V gene TRBV14; the match to TRBD1 covers 7 bases. CDR1 and CDR2 from the germline V gene are SGHDN and FVKESK. The CDR3 runs to 16 residues. The junction had 13 bases not matched to a gene; V was cut back by 5 bases and J by 4 bases. CDR3 loop: CASSSTVRGRGYGYTF. The CDR3 DNA sequence: TGTGCCAGCAGCTCTACCGTTAGGGGGCGCGGCTATGGCTACACCTTC. Variable domain in full (rest from reference TRBV14 and TRBJ1-2): EAGVTQFPSHSVIEKGQTVTLRCDPISGHDNLYWYRRVMGKEIKFLLHFVKESKQDESGMPNNRFLAERTGGTYSTLKVQPAELEDSGVYFCASSSTVRGRGYGYTFGSGTRLTVV.